This T cell receptor beta chain was identified during a study of shared clonotypes between healthy human individuals. The repertoire was sequenced with immunoSEQ multiplex PCR; TCRdb's copy has only in-frame clones and lacks some. The sample consists of 330,000 or so clones, 74% of them appearing once. The germline V and J ends were trimmed by 9 bases and 1 base, with 21 bases remaining between them. The germline CDR1 and CDR2 sequences are SGHVS and FQNEAQ. The length of the CDR3 is 16 residues. The source is a man aged 30-40 years in good health. The V and J genes are TRBV7-8 and TRBJ2-5, with D unclear. Specimen: memory CD4+ T cells sorted from blood. Indicated subset: CD45RA-negative fraction. CDR3 DNA: TGTGCCAGTACTCTCGCGAGGTCAGGTCCCCAAGAGACCCAGTACTTC. It translates to CASTLARSGPQETQYF.